The source of this T cell receptor (beta chain) is a study of sequential checkpoint blockade in melanoma. Study as a whole: TCRbeta immunosequencing was performed on DNA from 90 to 100 pretreatment melanoma tumor samples. Under 25 patients had tumor biopsies before treatment and at week 13.

Generated by immunoSEQ multiplex PCR, the TCRdb table keeps only in-frame clones and is missing some. The table lists about 21,000 clones, roughly 27% of them singletons, with roughly 6.7% in the top ten. Germline-derived CDR1 and CDR2 are MNHGY and SAAAGT. The CDR3 is 13 residues long. V shed 7 bases and J 6 bases; nucleotides not matched to a gene: 7. The treatment was: randomized to nivolumab then ipilimumab (arm A) or the reverse (arm B). This clone was recorded many times. The specimen was tumor tissue (inferred from file names), collected from a patient given nivolumab and ipilimumab in sequence. The receptor was derived from a human donor with melanoma. The rearrangement joins TRBV6-8 to TRBJ2-5, with 8 positions matching TRBD1. CDR3 nucleotide sequence: TGTGCCAGCACCAAGACAGGGGAAAAGACCCAGTACTTC. Its protein product is CASTKTGEKTQYF.